This TCR beta chain was observed in a study of cytomegalovirus exposure and HLA in healthy donors. Study-wide context: Genetic ancestry analysis placed over 65% of the approximately 400 donors that were genotyped in the Caucasian-associated cluster. General study findings and limits: Analysis was carried out at a later point, and it linked a missense DCLRE1C variant to TCR beta V- and J-gene trimming. The study assumed roughly uniform donor sequencing depth for presence/absence analyses. High sensitivity and specificity were reportedly achieved when the classifier diagnosed cytomegalovirus status.

As to this clone: As yet, its antigen is unknown.

Trimming pared 1 base from V and 4 bases from J, leaving 11 bases between. The CDR3 consists of 15 residues. CDR1 is SGHVS and CDR2 is FNYEAQ in the germline V gene. Both 60 Vbeta primers and 13 Jbeta primers went into the PCR. Assay: immunoSEQ multiplex PCR; the TCRdb copy retains only in-frame clones and omits some. The table lists some 60,000 clones, 65% to 80% of them singletons. This sequence was found in a woman in her 30s in good health and CMV-seronegative. Sequencing was done on a sample of PBMCs. The J gene is TRBJ1-5, the V gene TRBV7-6, with D possibly being TRBD1 (6 bases). In nucleotides, the CDR3 is TGTGCCAGCAGCTTAGTAGTAGGGACAAATCAGCCCCAGCATTTT. It translates to CASSLVVGTNQPQHF.